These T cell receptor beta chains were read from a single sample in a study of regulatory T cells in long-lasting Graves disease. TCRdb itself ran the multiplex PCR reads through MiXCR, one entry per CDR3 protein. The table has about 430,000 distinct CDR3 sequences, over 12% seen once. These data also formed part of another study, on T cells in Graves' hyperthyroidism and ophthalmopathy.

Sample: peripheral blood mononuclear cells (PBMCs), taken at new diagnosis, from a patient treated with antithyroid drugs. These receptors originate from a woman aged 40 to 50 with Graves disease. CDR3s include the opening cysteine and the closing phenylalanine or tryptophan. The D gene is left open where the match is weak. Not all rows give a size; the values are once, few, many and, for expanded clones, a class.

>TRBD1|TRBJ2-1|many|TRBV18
CASSPGQEQFF
TGTGCCAGCTCACCGGGACAGGAGCAGTTCTTC
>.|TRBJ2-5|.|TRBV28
CASKAGTETQYF
TGTGCCAGCAAAGCAGGGACCGAGACCCAGTACTTC
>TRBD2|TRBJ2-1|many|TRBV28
CASSSGLAGFYNEQFF
TGTGCCAGCAGTTCTGGACTAGCGGGTTTCTACAATGAGCAGTTCTTC
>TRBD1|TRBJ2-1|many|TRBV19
CASSIETGEPYNEQFF
TGTGCCAGTAGTATCGAGACAGGGGAGCCCTACAATGAGCAGTTCTTC
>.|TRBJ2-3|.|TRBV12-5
CASGLVAQVGQDTQYF
TGTGCTAGTGGTTTGGTAGCACAGGTGGGCCAAGATACGCAGTATTTT
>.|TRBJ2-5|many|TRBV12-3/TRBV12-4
CASSLYPGRAETQYF
TGTGCCAGCAGTTTGTATCCCGGGAGAGCTGAGACCCAGTACTTC
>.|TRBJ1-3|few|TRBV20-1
CSASRGGNTIYF
TGCAGTGCTAGCCGTGGGGGAAACACCATATATTTT
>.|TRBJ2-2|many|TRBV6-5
CASSYHGALNTGELFF
TGTGCCAGCAGTTACCACGGGGCGCTGAACACCGGGGAGCTGTTTTTT
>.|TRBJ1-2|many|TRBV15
CATSPQGGNGYTF
TGTGCCACCAGCCCCCAGGGAGGGAATGGCTACACCTTC
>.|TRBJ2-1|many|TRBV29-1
CSVAQGGGRAYNEQFF
TGCAGCGTCGCACAGGGGGGCGGGAGGGCCTACAATGAGCAGTTCTTC
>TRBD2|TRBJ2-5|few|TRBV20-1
CSARDLGWREVETQYF
TGCAGTGCTAGAGATCTAGGTTGGCGGGAGGTTGAGACCCAGTACTTC
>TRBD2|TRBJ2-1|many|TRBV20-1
CSAEVLAGPYNEQFF
TGCAGTGCTGAAGTACTAGCGGGACCATACAATGAGCAGTTCTTC
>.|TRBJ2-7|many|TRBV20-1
CSARDTSSLGSYEQYF
TGCAGTGCTAGAGACACTAGCTCCCTAGGCTCCTACGAGCAGTACTTC
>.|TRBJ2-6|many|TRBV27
CASSHEVSGANVLTF
TGTGCCAGCAGCCACGAAGTCTCTGGGGCCAACGTCCTGACTTTC
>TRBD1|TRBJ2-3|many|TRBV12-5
CASGDRDTDTQYF
TGTGCTAGTGGCGACAGGGACACAGATACGCAGTATTTT
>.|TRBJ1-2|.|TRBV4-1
CASSQDFRTPFDGYTF
TGCGCCAGCAGCCAAGACTTCCGAACTCCGTTCGATGGCTACACCTTC
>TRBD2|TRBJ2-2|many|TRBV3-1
CASSKRTSGPNTGELFF
TGTGCCAGCAGCAAAAGGACTAGCGGACCTAACACCGGGGAGCTGTTTTTT
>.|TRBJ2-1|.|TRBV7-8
CASSLGGSGYDEQFF
TGTGCCAGCAGCTTAGGGGGTAGCGGTTACGATGAGCAGTTCTTC
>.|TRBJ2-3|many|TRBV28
CASSSLADTQYF
TGTGCCAGCAGCTCACTAGCAGATACGCAGTATTTT
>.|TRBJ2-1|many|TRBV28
CASSTTGGSYNEQFF
TGTGCCAGCAGTACTACAGGAGGCTCCTACAATGAGCAGTTCTTC
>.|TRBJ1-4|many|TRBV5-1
CASSPWDTAEKLFF
TGTGCCAGCAGCCCGTGGGACACTGCTGAAAAACTGTTTTTT
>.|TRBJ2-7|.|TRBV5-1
CASSLFSGSHEQYF
TGCGCCAGCAGCTTGTTTTCAGGGTCCCACGAGCAGTACTTC
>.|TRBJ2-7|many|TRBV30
CASDTGAGEQYF
TGTGCCTCAGATACGGGGGCAGGGGAGCAGTACTTC
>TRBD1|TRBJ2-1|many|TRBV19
CASSTFRGGGYNEQFF
TGTGCCAGTAGCACATTCCGAGGGGGCGGCTACAATGAGCAGTTCTTC
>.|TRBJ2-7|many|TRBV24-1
CATSDPRDNSYEQYF
TGTGCCACCAGTGATCCCCGGGACAACTCCTACGAGCAGTACTTC
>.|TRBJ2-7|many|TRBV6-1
CASYSGPSEQYF
TGTGCCAGCTATTCGGGGCCCAGCGAGCAGTACTTC
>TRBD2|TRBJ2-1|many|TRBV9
CASSVRTSGSNEQFF
TGTGCCAGCAGCGTGAGGACTAGCGGGAGCAATGAGCAGTTCTTC
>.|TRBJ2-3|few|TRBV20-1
CSAGISTDTQYF
TGCAGTGCTGGTATAAGCACAGATACGCAGTATTTT
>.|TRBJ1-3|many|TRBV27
CASSLSMGNTIYF
TGTGCCAGCAGCTTATCGATGGGAAACACCATATATTTT
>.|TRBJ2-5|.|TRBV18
CASSPPNNQETQYF
TGTGCCAGCTCACCACCCAACAACCAAGAGACCCAGTACTTC
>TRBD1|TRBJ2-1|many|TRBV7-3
CASSSMGQGHEQFF
TGTGCCAGCAGCAGTATGGGACAGGGCCATGAGCAGTTCTTC
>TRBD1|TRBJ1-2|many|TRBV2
CASSQKQGLGYTF
TGTGCCAGCAGTCAAAAACAGGGGTTAGGCTACACCTTC
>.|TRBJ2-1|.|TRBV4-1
CASSPNLAESYNEQFF
TGCGCCAGCAGCCCCAATCTAGCAGAGAGCTACAATGAGCAGTTCTTC
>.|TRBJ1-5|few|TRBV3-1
CASSQFGENQPQHF
TGTGCCAGCAGCCAATTTGGGGAGAATCAGCCCCAGCATTTT
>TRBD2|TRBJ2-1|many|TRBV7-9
CASTWTSGDYNEQFF
TGTGCCAGCACCTGGACTAGCGGGGATTACAATGAGCAGTTCTTC
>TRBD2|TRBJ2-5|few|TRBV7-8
CASSWSLASGRGQETQYF
TGTGCCAGCAGCTGGTCCCTTGCTAGCGGGAGAGGGCAAGAGACCCAGTACTTC
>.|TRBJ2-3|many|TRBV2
CASSEGVHNTDTQYF
TGTGCCAGCAGCGAAGGCGTCCATAACACAGATACGCAGTATTTT
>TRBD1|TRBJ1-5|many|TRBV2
CASSGQGSNQPQHF
TGTGCCAGCAGTGGACAGGGTAGCAATCAGCCCCAGCATTTT
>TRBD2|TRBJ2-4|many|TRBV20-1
CSVKTSGDPNIQYF
TGCAGTGTTAAGACTAGCGGGGACCCTAACATTCAGTACTTC
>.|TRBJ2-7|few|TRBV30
CAWSGDHRYEQYF
TGTGCCTGGAGTGGGGACCACCGATACGAGCAGTACTTC
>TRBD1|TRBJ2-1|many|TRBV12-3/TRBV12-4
CASSYQQGVYNEQFF
TGTGCCAGCAGTTATCAACAGGGGGTATACAATGAGCAGTTCTTC
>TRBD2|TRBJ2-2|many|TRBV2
CASSGLAGGELFF
TGTGCCAGCAGTGGACTAGCCGGCGGGGAGCTGTTTTTT
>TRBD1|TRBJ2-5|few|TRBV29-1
CSVRGGAETQYF
TGCAGCGTTCGAGGGGGCGCAGAGACCCAGTACTTC
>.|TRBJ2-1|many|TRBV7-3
CASSSSGGPYNEQFF
TGTGCCAGCAGCTCGAGCGGAGGCCCCTACAATGAGCAGTTCTTC
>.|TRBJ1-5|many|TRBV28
CASSLGFGEYGQPQHF
TGTGCCAGCAGTTTAGGTTTCGGGGAATACGGCCAGCCCCAGCATTTT
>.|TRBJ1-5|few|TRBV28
CASSLTQGSQPQHF
TGTGCCAGCAGTTTAACCCAGGGAAGTCAGCCCCAGCATTTT
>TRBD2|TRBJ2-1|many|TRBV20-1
CSARGGEETSGSDTQFF
TGCAGTGCTAGAGGAGGGGAGGAGACTAGCGGGAGTGACACGCAGTTCTTC
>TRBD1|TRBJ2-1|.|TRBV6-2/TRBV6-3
CAISEAGTEFYNEQFF
TGTGCCATCAGTGAGGCCGGGACAGAATTTTACAATGAGCAGTTCTTC